This T cell receptor (beta chain) was recorded in a study of blood T cell repertoires in COVID-19. Sequencing used immunoSEQ multiplex PCR; TCRdb keeps in-frame clones, though not all of them. The repertoire holds around 94,000 clones, with about four fifths as singletons. Germline lookup yields CDR1 SGHAT and CDR2 FQDESV (reference sequence). The CDR3 covers 14 residues. V was clipped by 5 bases and J by 7 bases; unmatched bases: 5. Material for sequencing was peripheral blood. This clonotype originated in a human donor in a cohort sampled during active COVID-19. The chain joins TRBV11-1 to TRBJ1-4; TRBD1 matches 9 bases. CDR3 DNA: TGTGCCAGCAGCGCGACAGGGGGGAGTGAAAAACTGTTTTTT. Amino acids: CASSATGGSEKLFF.